The clone carrying this T cell receptor (beta chain) was seen once. This entry is derived from a study of T cell responses to AZD1222 COVID-19 vaccine. Profiled with immunoSEQ multiplex PCR; TCRdb holds only in-frame clones, not every one. The sample carries roughly 150,000 clones, around nine tenths recorded once. Per the germline V gene, CDR1 is LNHDA and CDR2 is SQIVND (reference sequence). The V and J ends lost 7 bases and 0 bases, in that order; junction bases with no gene match: 5. There are 15 residues in the CDR3. The sample consisted of peripheral blood, taken on day 0 of AZD1222 vaccination. The chain has TRBV19 and TRBJ2-1, with 8 positions matching TRBD2. The receptor comes from an adult in good health. The CDR3 is CASTLAGSSYNEQFF. CDR3 bases: TGTGCCAGTACCCTAGCGGGTAGCTCCTACAATGAGCAGTTCTTC. The full variable domain, completed using reference TRBV19 and TRBJ2-1, is DGGITQSPKYLFRKEGQNVTLSCEQNLNHDAMYWYRQDPGQGLRLIYYSQIVNDFQKGDIAEGYSVSREKKESFPLTVTSAQKNPTAFYLCASTLAGSSYNEQFFGPGTRLTVL.